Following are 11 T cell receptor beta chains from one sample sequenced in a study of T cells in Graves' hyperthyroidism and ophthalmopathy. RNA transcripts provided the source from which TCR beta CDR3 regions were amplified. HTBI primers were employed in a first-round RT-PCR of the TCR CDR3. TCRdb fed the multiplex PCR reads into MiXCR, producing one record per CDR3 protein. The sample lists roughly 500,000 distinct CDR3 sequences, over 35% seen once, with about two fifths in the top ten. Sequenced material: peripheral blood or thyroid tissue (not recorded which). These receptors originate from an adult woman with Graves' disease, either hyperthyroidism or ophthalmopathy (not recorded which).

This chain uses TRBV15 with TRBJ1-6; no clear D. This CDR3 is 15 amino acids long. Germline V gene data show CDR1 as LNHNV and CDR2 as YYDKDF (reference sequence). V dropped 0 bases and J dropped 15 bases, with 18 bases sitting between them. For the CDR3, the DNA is TGTGCCACCAGCAGAGATCGAACAGCCCAAAGGGTCCTCCACTTT. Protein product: CATSRDRTAQRVLHF. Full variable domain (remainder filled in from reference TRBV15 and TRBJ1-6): DAMVIQNPRYQVTQFGKPVTLSCSQTLNHNVMYWYQQKSSQAPKLLFHYYDKDFNNEADTPDNFQSRRPNTSFCFLDIRSPGLGDTAMYLCATSRDRTAQRVLHFGNGTRLTVT.

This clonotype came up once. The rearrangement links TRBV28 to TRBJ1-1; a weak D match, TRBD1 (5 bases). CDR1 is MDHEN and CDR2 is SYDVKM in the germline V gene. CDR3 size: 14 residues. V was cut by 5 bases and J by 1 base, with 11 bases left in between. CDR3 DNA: TGTGCCAGCAGTACCTGGACATCGAACACTGAAGCTTTCTTT. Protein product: CASSTWTSNTEAFF. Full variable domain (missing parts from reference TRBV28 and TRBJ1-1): DVKVTQSSRYLVKRTGEKVFLECVQDMDHENMFWYRQDPGLGLRLIYFSYDVKMKEKGDIPEGYSVSREKKERFSLILESASTNQTSMYLCASSTWTSNTEAFFGQGTRLTVV.

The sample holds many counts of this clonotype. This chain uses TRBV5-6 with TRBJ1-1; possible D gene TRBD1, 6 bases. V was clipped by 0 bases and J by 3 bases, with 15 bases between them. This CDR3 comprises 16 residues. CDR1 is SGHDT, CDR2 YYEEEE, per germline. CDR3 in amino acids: CASSLDGGRGYTEAFF. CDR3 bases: TGTGCCAGCAGCTTGGATGGGGGGCGCGGATACACTGAAGCTTTCTTT. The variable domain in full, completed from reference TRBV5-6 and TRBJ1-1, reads DAGVTQSPTHLIKTRGQQVTLRCSPKSGHDTVSWYQQALGQGPQFIFQYYEEEERQRGNFPDRFSGHQFPNYSSELNVNALLLGDSALYLCASSLDGGRGYTEAFFGQGTRLTVV.

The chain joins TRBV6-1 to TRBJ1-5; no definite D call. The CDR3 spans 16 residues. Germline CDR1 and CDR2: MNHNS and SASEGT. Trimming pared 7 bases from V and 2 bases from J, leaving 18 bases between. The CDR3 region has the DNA TGTGCCAGCAATTCGAGGTCAGGAGGAGGCAATCAGCCCCAGCATTTT. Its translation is CASNSRSGGGNQPQHF.

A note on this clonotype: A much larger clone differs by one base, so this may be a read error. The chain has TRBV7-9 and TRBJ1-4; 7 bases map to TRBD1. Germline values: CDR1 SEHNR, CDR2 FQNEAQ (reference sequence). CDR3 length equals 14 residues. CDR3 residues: CASSQGGETEELFF. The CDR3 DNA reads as TGTGCCAGCAGCCAGGGGGGGGAGACTGAAGAACTGTTTTTT.

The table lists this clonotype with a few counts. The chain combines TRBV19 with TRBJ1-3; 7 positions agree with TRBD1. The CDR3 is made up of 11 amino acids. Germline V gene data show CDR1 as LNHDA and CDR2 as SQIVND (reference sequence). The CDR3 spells CTTGSGNTIYF. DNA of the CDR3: TGTACGACAGGGTCCGGAAACACCATATATTTT. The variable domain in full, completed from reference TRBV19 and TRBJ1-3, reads DGGITQSPKYLFRKEGQNVTLSCEQNLNHDAMYWYRQDPGQGLRLIYYSQIVNDFQKGDIAEGYSVSREKKESFPLTVTSAQKNPTAFYLCTTGSGNTIYFGEGSWLTVV.

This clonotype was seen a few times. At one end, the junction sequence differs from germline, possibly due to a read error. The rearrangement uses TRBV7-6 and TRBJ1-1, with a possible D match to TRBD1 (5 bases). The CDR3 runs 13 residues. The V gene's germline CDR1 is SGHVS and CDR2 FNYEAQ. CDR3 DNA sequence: TGTGCCAGCAGCTCACAGGAGGTGGCTGAGGCTTTCTTT. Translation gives CASSSQEVAEAFF.

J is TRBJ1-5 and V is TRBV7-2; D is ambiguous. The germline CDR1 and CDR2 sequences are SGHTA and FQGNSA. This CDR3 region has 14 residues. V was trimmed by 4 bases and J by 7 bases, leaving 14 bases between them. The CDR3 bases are TGTGCCAGCAGCTCCCCCCCTGGAGGGCAGCCCCAGCATTTT. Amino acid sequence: CASSSPPGGQPQHF.

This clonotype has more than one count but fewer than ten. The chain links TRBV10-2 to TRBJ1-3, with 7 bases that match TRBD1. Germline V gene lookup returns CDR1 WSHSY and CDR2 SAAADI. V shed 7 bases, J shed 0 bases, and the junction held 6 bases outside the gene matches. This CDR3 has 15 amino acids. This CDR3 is CASKHRDSSGNTIYF. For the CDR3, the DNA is TGCGCCAGCAAACACCGGGACAGCTCTGGAAACACCATATATTTT.

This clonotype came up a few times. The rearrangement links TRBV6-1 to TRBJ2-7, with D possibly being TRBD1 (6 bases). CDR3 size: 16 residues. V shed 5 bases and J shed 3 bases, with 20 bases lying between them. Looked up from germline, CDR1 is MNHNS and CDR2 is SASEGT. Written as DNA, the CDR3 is TGTGCCAGCAGTCGCCCCCTAACAGGGCTTGGCTACGAGCAGTACTTC. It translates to CASSRPLTGLGYEQYF.

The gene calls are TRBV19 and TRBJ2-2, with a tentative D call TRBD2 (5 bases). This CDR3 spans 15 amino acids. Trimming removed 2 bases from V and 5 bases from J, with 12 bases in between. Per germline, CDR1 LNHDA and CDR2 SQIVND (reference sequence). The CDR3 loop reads CASSITGYGTGELFF. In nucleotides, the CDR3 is TGTGCCAGTAGTATAACGGGGTACGGAACCGGGGAGCTGTTTTTT.